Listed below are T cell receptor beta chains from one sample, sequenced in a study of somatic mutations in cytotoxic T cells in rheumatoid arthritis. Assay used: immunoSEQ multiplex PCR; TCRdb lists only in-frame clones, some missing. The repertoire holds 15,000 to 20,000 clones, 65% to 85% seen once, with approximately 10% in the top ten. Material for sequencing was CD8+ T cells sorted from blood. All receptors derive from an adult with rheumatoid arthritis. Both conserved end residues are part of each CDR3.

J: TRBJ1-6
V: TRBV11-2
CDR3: CASSLVAAGPLHF

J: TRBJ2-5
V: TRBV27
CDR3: CASSPTPGETQYF

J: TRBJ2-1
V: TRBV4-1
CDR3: CASSQAGASGGSPYNEQFF

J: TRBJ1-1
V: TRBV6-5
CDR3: CASSYTDRNTEAFF

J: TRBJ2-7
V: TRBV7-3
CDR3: CASSLGTGNYEQYF

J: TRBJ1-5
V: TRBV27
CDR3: CASSFGRINQPQHF

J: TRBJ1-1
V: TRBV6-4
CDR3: CATSPSAGQGDTEAFF

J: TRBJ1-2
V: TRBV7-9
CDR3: CASSPDKWSRGF

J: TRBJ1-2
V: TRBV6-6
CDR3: CASSYGGVDGYTF

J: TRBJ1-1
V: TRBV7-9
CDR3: CASSFERGSRLHLGTEAFF

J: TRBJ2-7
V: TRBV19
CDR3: CASSLQGTYEQYF

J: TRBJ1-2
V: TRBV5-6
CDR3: CASTEPGHVNYGYTF

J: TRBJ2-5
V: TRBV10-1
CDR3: CASSPGRNQETQYF

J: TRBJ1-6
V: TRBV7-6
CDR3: CASSLEGGEGSPLHF

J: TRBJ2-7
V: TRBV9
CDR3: CASSFGAGPYEQYF

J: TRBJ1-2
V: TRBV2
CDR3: CASIGYYGYTF

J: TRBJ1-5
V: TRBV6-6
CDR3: CASSYPGRSFGQPQHF

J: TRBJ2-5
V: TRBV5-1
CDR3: CASSLGNLLYF

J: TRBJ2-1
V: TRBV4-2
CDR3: CASSPSPPRGGLNEQFF

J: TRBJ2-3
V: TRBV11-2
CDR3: CASSVIGGSTDTQYF

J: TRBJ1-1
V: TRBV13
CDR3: CASSVGKRGTEAFF

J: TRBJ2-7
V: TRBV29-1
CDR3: CSVETTAPPYEQYF

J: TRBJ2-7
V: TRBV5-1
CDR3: CASSWSHRGGEQYF

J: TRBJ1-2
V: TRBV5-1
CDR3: CASSLAGGYYGYTF

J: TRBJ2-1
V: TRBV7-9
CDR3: CASSLVGGRNEQFF

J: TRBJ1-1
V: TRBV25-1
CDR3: CASSLGGRYTEAFF

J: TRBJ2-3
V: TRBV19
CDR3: CASSIPKAWTGDTDTQYF

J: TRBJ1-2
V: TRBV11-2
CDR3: CASSFVSTGTGSGYTF

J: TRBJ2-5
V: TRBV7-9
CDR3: CASSPWTGRGTQYF

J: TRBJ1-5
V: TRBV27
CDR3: CASRAGGRNQPQHF